A single sample is the source of the 17 T cell receptor beta chains below, sequenced in a study of blood T cell repertoires in COVID-19. Sequenced by immunoSEQ multiplex PCR; TCRdb stores in-frame clones only, minus some. This sample yields about 120,000 clones, of which around 80% are seen a single time; approximately 2% belongs to the top ten. Sequences were obtained from peripheral blood. All receptors derive from a man between 65 and 85 years old with acute or convalescent COVID-19.

This clone was observed a single time. J is TRBJ2-2 and V is TRBV2, with D possibly matching TRBD2 (6 bases). Trimming took off 6 bases at V and 2 bases at J, with 13 bases between the two ends. Germline values: CDR1 SNHLY, CDR2 FYNNEI. This CDR3 is 15 amino acids long. The CDR3 nucleotides are TGTGCCAGCAGGCCCGGGACTTCCAACACCGGGGAGCTGTTTTTT. Its protein product is CASRPGTSNTGELFF.

This chain joins TRBV6-6 and TRBJ2-1; D perhaps matches TRBD1 (6 bases). V was pared by 2 bases and J by 10 bases, with 18 bases between. Germline CDR1 and CDR2: MNHNY and SVGAGI (reference sequence). This CDR3 has 15 residues. CDR3 protein: CASSYAGGPQGEQFF. Here the CDR3 DNA reads TGTGCCAGCAGTTACGCGGGCGGCCCTCAGGGGGAGCAGTTCTTC.

This clone was found a few times. The chain links TRBV5-6 to TRBJ1-2; a possible D gene is TRBD1 (6 bases). Trimming pared 3 bases from V and 7 bases from J, leaving 19 bases between. Germline assignment: CDR1 SGHDT and CDR2 YYEEEE. The CDR3 sequence is 15 residues long. The CDR3 DNA follows: TGTGCCAGCAGCTCCCGGGACACACTAACCGGTGGCTACACCTTC. Translation gives CASSSRDTLTGGYTF.

A single count supports this clone. The chain links TRBV19 to TRBJ2-1; D is uncertain. Looked up from germline, CDR1 is LNHDA and CDR2 is SQIVND (reference sequence). V lost 7 bases and J 7 bases, leaving 23 bases between the germline ends. CDR3 size: 16 residues. The CDR3 region has the DNA TGTGCCAGTATCCCAACCGCGGCGAAAAATACGAATGAGCAGTTCTTC. Amino acid sequence: CASIPTAAKNTNEQFF.

V and J are TRBV6-2 or TRBV6-3 and TRBJ2-3; D might be TRBD2 (5 bases). Per the germline V gene, CDR1 is MNHEY and CDR2 is SVGEGT. V was clipped by 2 bases and J by 0 bases, with 9 bases between them. The CDR3 sequence is 15 residues long. CDR3 nucleotide sequence: TGTGCCAGCAGTTACCTGGGAGCTAGCACAGATACGCAGTATTTT. It encodes CASSYLGASTDTQYF.

This CDR3 is CASSLPGVGTEAFF. The DNA of the CDR3 is TGTGCCAGCAGTTTACCAGGGGTTGGTACTGAAGCTTTCTTT. V is TRBV28 and J is TRBJ1-1; D is possibly TRBD1 (6 bases). Germline V gives CDR1 MDHEN, CDR2 SYDVKM. Trimming shortened V by 2 bases and J by 5 bases, and 12 bases separated the two germline ends. The CDR3 has 14 amino acids.

V is TRBV28 and J is TRBJ1-1; TRBD1 might be the D (6 bases). V was trimmed by 5 bases and J by 11 bases, leaving 24 bases between them. Germline CDR1 and CDR2: MDHEN and SYDVKM. The CDR3 totals 15 residues. DNA for the CDR3: TGTGCCAGCAGTCCAGATTCGGGGGGCAGGATGAGGGCTTTCTTT. This sequence encodes CASSPDSGGRMRAFF.

The V call is TRBV5-4, the J call TRBJ1-2; perhaps TRBD1 as D (5 bases). The length of the CDR3 is 13 residues. The germline CDR1 and CDR2 sequences are SGHNT and YYREEE (reference sequence). V was cut by 4 bases and J by 6 bases, with 13 bases left in between. The CDR3 region has the DNA TGTGCCAGCAGCCCCCGGGGGGGAAATGGCTACACCTTC. It specifies CASSPRGGNGYTF.

The rearrangement links TRBV5-4 to TRBJ2-2, with 10 positions matching TRBD1. V dropped 4 bases and J dropped 4; count of bases not matched to a gene: 7. Looked up from germline, CDR1 is SGHNT and CDR2 is YYREEE (reference sequence). CDR3 size: 16 residues. Here the CDR3 DNA reads TGTGCCAGCAGCAAATGGACAGGGGGTCTCACCGGGGAGCTGTTTTTT. Its protein is CASSKWTGGLTGELFF.

The gene calls are TRBV10-3 and TRBJ1-5; D ambiguous. CDR1 ENHRY and CDR2 SYGVKD come from the germline V gene. The V end was cut by 2 bases, the J end by 3 bases, with 14 bases between. This CDR3 is built from 16 residues. CDR3 sequence (DNA): TGTGCCATCAGTGAGACAGAGACCGGTTACAATCAGCCCCAGCATTTT. This gives the protein CAISETETGYNQPQHF.

This clone came up a few times. The chain joins TRBV6-5 to TRBJ2-7; TRBD2 matches 9 bases. V lost 2 bases, J lost 1 base, and 3 bases stayed unmatched. The CDR3 sequence is 15 residues long. Germline loops: CDR1 MNHEY, CDR2 SVGAGI. The CDR3 region is CASSYRAGGSYEQYF. The CDR3 DNA sequence: TGTGCCAGCAGTTACAGGGCGGGGGGGTCCTACGAGCAGTACTTC.

This chain joins TRBV6-5 and TRBJ1-5; TRBD1 matches at 10 bases. From germline, CDR1 is MNHEY and CDR2 SVGAGI. Trimming at V came to 4 bases and at J to 6 bases, leaving 9 bases not matched to a gene. This CDR3 spans 16 amino acids. CDR3 in amino acids: CASSFGRDRGSQPQHF. The CDR3 region has the DNA TGTGCCAGCAGTTTCGGACGGGACAGGGGTAGTCAGCCCCAGCATTTT.

The chain combines TRBV6-5 with TRBJ2-1, with 8 bases lining up with TRBD2. V was clipped by 6 bases and J by 5 bases; unmatched bases: 3. CDR3 size: 13 residues. Per the germline V gene, CDR1 is MNHEY and CDR2 is SVGAGI. CDR3 protein: CASRGSGNNEQFF. The CDR3 nucleotides are TGTGCCAGCAGGGGTAGCGGGAACAATGAGCAGTTCTTC.

The chain links TRBV10-3 to TRBJ1-5, with 9 nucleotides matching TRBD1. This CDR3 spans 16 amino acids. Germline values: CDR1 ENHRY, CDR2 SYGVKD. Trimming cost V 2 bases and J 7 bases; bases outside gene matches: 9. The CDR3 region has the DNA TGTGCCATCAGTGAGAAGAGGGGACAGGGAAGACAGCCCCAGCATTTT. This codes for CAISEKRGQGRQPQHF.

The chain uses TRBV27 and TRBJ1-2, with TRBD1 as a possible D gene (6 bases). V was cut by 5 bases and J by 5 bases, with 15 bases left in between. In germline, CDR1 is MNHEY, CDR2 SMNVEV (reference sequence). The CDR3 runs 14 residues. This chain's CDR3 is CASSLSRGWYGYTF. The CDR3, as DNA: TGTGCCAGCAGTCTCTCAAGGGGGTGGTATGGCTACACCTTC.

This rearrangement joins TRBV12-3 or TRBV12-4 to TRBJ1-2; a possible D gene is TRBD1 (5 bases). V was pared by 7 bases and J by 14 bases, with 20 bases between. This CDR3 has 12 residues. CDR3 DNA sequence: TGTGCCAGCACTGGGGAGGGGAGGGGCTGGACCTTC. It codes for CASTGEGRGWTF.

This chain joins TRBV11-2 and TRBJ2-3; 8 bases fit TRBD2. Germline loops: CDR1 SGHAT, CDR2 FQNNGV. V was clipped by 5 bases and J by 3 bases; unmatched bases: 10. This CDR3 is built from 16 residues. CDR3 DNA sequence: TGTGCCAGCAGCCGGATCCTGGGACTAGTGACAGATACGCAGTATTTT. It codes for CASSRILGLVTDTQYF.